This T cell receptor (beta chain) emerged from a study of blood T cells in healthy people across ages. A second PCR of about 7 to 12 cycles used a sample-barcoded 5' primer and a J-beta primer mix. TCRdb reprocessed the 5' RACE reads via MiXCR and lists one record per CDR3 protein. The table lists roughly 1,500,000 distinct CDR3 sequences, roughly 40% of them singletons. This CDR3 is built from 13 residues. Germline CDR1 DFQATT, CDR2 SNEGSKA (reference sequence). Trimming left V 5 bases short and J 0 bases short, with 11 bases between. Sample: blood. The chain carries TRBV20-1 and TRBJ2-7, with D unclear. The sequence was collected from a woman younger than 30 in good health. The CDR3 DNA is TGCAGTGCTGGGCCCACACCCTCCTACGAGCAGTACTTC. Protein sequence: CSAGPTPSYEQYF.